Presented here are 5 T cell receptor beta chains from one specimen sequenced in a study of cytomegalovirus exposure and HLA in healthy donors. Primers: 60 Vbeta forward and 13 Jbeta reverse. Clones were sequenced by immunoSEQ multiplex PCR, and TCRdb holds only the in-frame ones, with some missing. The sample holds some 100,000 clones, under 85% seen once. The source material was PBMCs. The receptors were gathered from a woman in her fifties or sixties in good health and CMV-seropositive.

The rearrangement uses TRBV4-1 and TRBJ2-1; 13 bases agree with TRBD2. Per germline, CDR1 MGHRA and CDR2 YSYEKL. The J segment lost 8 bases and the V segment lost 2 bases, leaving 3 bases of the junction unmatched. The CDR3 length is 15 residues. This CDR3 is CASSQLTSGRYEQFF. The CDR3 nucleotides are TGCGCCAGCAGCCAATTGACTAGCGGGAGGTATGAGCAGTTCTTC.

The V call is TRBV5-1, the J call TRBJ2-5, with TRBD2 identical over 8 bases. CDR3 size: 15 residues. The germline CDR1 and CDR2 sequences are SGHRS and YFSETQ. The ends lost 4 bases at V and 4 bases at J; junction bases unmatched: 9. The DNA of the CDR3 is TGCGCCAGCAGCCTGGGACCGGGAGGGAGAGAGACCCAGTACTTC. Protein sequence: CASSLGPGGRETQYF.

The rearrangement links TRBV7-2 to TRBJ2-7, with 7 bases identical to TRBD1. Germline CDR1 and CDR2: SGHTA and FQGNSA. The CDR3 extends over 14 amino acids. The V gene end was trimmed by 4 bases and the J gene end by 0 bases; junction bases not matched to a gene: 3. CDR3 sequence reads: CASSSRGSSYEQYF. Written as DNA, the CDR3 is TGTGCCAGCAGCTCCAGGGGGAGCTCCTACGAGCAGTACTTC.

V and J are TRBV2 and TRBJ1-5; TRBD1 matches at 10 bases. Germline CDR1 and CDR2: SNHLY and FYNNEI. V lost 6 bases and J lost 5; bases outside the gene matches: 7. This CDR3 spans 15 amino acids. CDR3 residues: CASRYRQGADQPQHF. Written as DNA, the CDR3 is TGTGCCAGCAGATACAGACAGGGGGCAGATCAGCCCCAGCATTTT.

The J gene is TRBJ1-1, the V gene TRBV19, with D possibly matching TRBD1 (5 bases). In germline, CDR1 is LNHDA, CDR2 SQIVND (reference sequence). Trimming pared 11 bases from V and 0 bases from J, leaving 13 bases between. The CDR3 consists of 13 residues. The CDR3 reads CASLRGMNTEAFF. The DNA for the CDR3 is TGTGCCTCCCTTCGGGGGATGAACACTGAAGCTTTCTTT. Full variable domain (missing parts from reference TRBV19 and TRBJ1-1): DGGITQSPKYLFRKEGQNVTLSCEQNLNHDAMYWYRQDPGQGLRLIYYSQIVNDFQKGDIAEGYSVSREKKESFPLTVTSAQKNPTAFYLCASLRGMNTEAFFGQGTRLTVV.